This T cell receptor (beta chain) was captured by sequencing in a study of T-cell memory formation after mild COVID-19. Whole-study context: Largely donor-specific sequence clusters came from a couple of donors. Study-wide results and limits: Mainly CM and EM harbored the contracting CD4+ clones; mainly EMRA harbored the CD8+ ones. Later expanders leaned CD4+, whereas day 15 to 85 contracting clones were balanced CD4/CD8.

Details on this clonotype: Its target is not known.

TCRdb independently ran MiXCR on the 5' RACE reads; one entry per CDR3 protein. Of 470,000 or so distinct CDR3 sequences listed, 25% are singletons. Trimming stripped 6 bases from V and 2 bases from J, with 14 bases between. CDR1 and CDR2 (germline): SGHTA, FQGNSA. The CDR3 is made up of 14 amino acids. The specimen was PBMCs or a T cell subset sorted from them (not recorded which). The V and J genes are TRBV7-2 and TRBJ2-7, with D perhaps being TRBD1 or TRBD2 (6 bases each). This clonotype was sampled from an adult woman who had mild COVID-19 (a few samples of this study predate the infection). Cell type and time point are not known. The CDR3 DNA is TGTGCCAGCAGAGAGGGGGGCCCGCCCTACGAGCAGTACTTC. Translated, it gives CASREGGPPYEQYF.